Below, 23 T cell receptor beta chains from the same sample are listed, as sequenced in a study of Ad26.COV2.S vaccination and SARS-CoV-2 variants. Treatment denoted: over 15 received Ad26.COV2.S at low or high dose, single or two shots; five or six received placebo; per-sample allocation not given. The samples date from day 63 after the first vaccine or placebo injection. The assay was immunoSEQ multiplex PCR, and TCRdb's table has in-frame clones only and misses some. The table shows roughly 700,000 clones, with roughly 90% occurring only once. The source material was peripheral blood, sampled in a trial of Ad26.COV2.S vaccine versus placebo. Source of these receptors: a person between 18 and 60 years old who received the Ad26.COV2.S COVID-19 vaccine or a placebo.

This rearrangement joins TRBV6-5 to TRBJ2-5; D possibly corresponds to TRBD2 (6 bases). Germline lookup yields CDR1 MNHEY and CDR2 SVGAGI. Trimming shortened V by 2 bases and J by 3 bases, and 16 bases separated the two germline ends. This CDR3 has 16 residues. CDR3 in amino acids: CASSYLGAGREETQYF. The CDR3 DNA follows: TGTGCCAGCAGTTACCTTGGGGCGGGGCGAGAAGAGACCCAGTACTTC.

This clone was counted only a few times. The rearrangement uses TRBV10-3 and TRBJ2-7; no clear D gene. CDR1 is ENHRY and CDR2 is SYGVKD in the germline V gene. The V end lost 2 bases, the J end lost 0 bases, and 8 bases lay between the germline ends. CDR3 length: 14 residues. CDR3 in amino acids: CAISEVTFSYEQYF. The CDR3 DNA reads as TGTGCCATCAGTGAGGTGACTTTCTCCTACGAGCAGTACTTC.

The chain recombines TRBV24-1 with TRBJ1-5; D ambiguous. The germline V gene encodes CDR1 KGHDR and CDR2 SFDVKD. Trimming removed 1 base from V and 1 base from J, with 25 bases in between. There are 21 residues in the CDR3. CDR3 DNA sequence: TGTGCCACCAGTGATTTTGCCCCTCCCTTCCGGGCAAATAACAGCAATCAGCCCCAGCATTTT. Protein: CATSDFAPPFRANNSNQPQHF.

This chain links TRBV7-3 with TRBJ2-2; 9 bases align to TRBD1. The CDR3 spans 16 residues. The V and J ends lost 5 bases and 4 bases, in that order; junction bases with no gene match: 8. Germline CDR1 SGHTA, CDR2 FQGTGA. DNA of the CDR3: TGTGCCAGCAGCCCTCGACAGGGGGAGCTCACCGGGGAGCTGTTTTTT. Protein product: CASSPRQGELTGELFF.

J is TRBJ2-3 and V is TRBV2, with TRBD2 identical over 7 bases. V lost 3 bases to trimming and J lost 1 base; unmatched junction nucleotides: 4. The length of the CDR3 is 15 residues. Germline V CDR1 and CDR2: SNHLY, FYNNEI. In DNA, the CDR3 is TGTGCCAGCAGTGAGTTGGGACTACGCACAGATACGCAGTATTTT. Translating gives CASSELGLRTDTQYF.

The chain combines TRBV6-5 with TRBJ2-7; TRBD2 might be the D (6 bases). CDR3 length equals 12 residues. Trimming cost V 6 bases and J 5 bases, with 11 bases left between them. CDR1 and CDR2 from the germline V gene are MNHEY and SVGAGI. The CDR3 region is CASRASGDEQYF. The CDR3 DNA sequence: TGTGCCAGCAGGGCATCGGGGGACGAGCAGTACTTC.

J is TRBJ2-5 and V is TRBV11-3; TRBD2 aligns across 10 bases. The CDR3 covers 14 residues. The ends lost 5 bases at V and 4 bases at J; junction bases unmatched: 4. Per germline, CDR1 SGHNT and CDR2 YENEEA. The CDR3 here is CASSPGTSAETQYF. CDR3 nucleotides: TGTGCCAGCAGCCCGGGGACTAGCGCAGAGACCCAGTACTTC.

The chain links TRBV11-3 to TRBJ2-5; D unresolved. The CDR3 runs to 13 residues. The ends were cut back, 0 bases at V and 2 bases at J, with 4 bases in the middle. CDR1 and CDR2 (germline): SGHNT, YENEEA. In nucleotides, the CDR3 is TGTGCCAGCAGCTTAGAGACTCAAGAGACCCAGTACTTC. This gives the protein CASSLETQETQYF.

V usage is TRBV11-2 and J usage is TRBJ1-2; 8 positions match TRBD1. J was trimmed by 6 bases and V by 3 bases; bases with no gene match: 3. Germline CDR1 SGHAT, CDR2 FQNNGV. The CDR3 totals 13 residues. The CDR3 is CASSFPGGDGYTF. The CDR3 bases are TGTGCCAGCAGCTTTCCAGGGGGCGATGGCTACACCTTC.

V usage is TRBV10-3 and J usage is TRBJ2-2, with D unclear. This CDR3 contains 14 residues. V was shortened by 8 bases and J by 0 bases, with 10 bases between the two germline ends. Germline V gives CDR1 ENHRY, CDR2 SYGVKD. In DNA form, the CDR3 reads TGTGCCATCCGTCTAGGCCCGAACACCGGGGAGCTGTTTTTT. Its protein is CAIRLGPNTGELFF.

The rearrangement links TRBV3-1 (or the pseudogene TRBV3-2) to TRBJ2-2; possibly TRBD1 for D (6 bases). Trimming cost V 4 bases and J 3 bases, with 12 bases left between them. Per germline, CDR1 LGHDT and CDR2 YNNKEL (reference sequence). The CDR3 runs 15 residues. CDR3 in DNA: TGTGCCAGCAGCCGCTGGGACACCTACACCGGGGAGCTGTTTTTT. It is translated as CASSRWDTYTGELFF.

This chain links TRBV10-2 with TRBJ1-3, with D hard to call. The length of the CDR3 is 12 residues. V lost 6 bases, J lost 2 bases, and 5 bases lay in between. CDR1 and CDR2 from the germline V gene are WSHSY and SAAADI. The CDR3 loop reads CASRQAGNTIYF. The CDR3 DNA sequence: TGCGCCAGCAGGCAGGCTGGAAACACCATATATTTT.

The chain joins TRBV5-1 to TRBJ2-7, with a possible D match to TRBD1 (6 bases). Germline CDR1 reads SGHRS; CDR2 reads YFSETQ. V shed 1 base and J shed 1 base, with 6 bases lying between them. The CDR3 length is 13 residues. The CDR3 here is CASSLTGSYEQYF. The CDR3 DNA reads as TGCGCCAGCAGCTTGACAGGGTCCTACGAGCAGTACTTC.

This clone was detected once. The chain recombines TRBV11-2 with TRBJ2-2; D remains ambiguous. V dropped 2 bases and J dropped 4 bases, with 5 bases sitting between them. CDR1 is SGHAT, CDR2 FQNNGV, per germline. There are 13 residues in the CDR3. The chain's CDR3 is CASSLRSTGELFF. CDR3 nucleotides: TGTGCCAGCAGCTTAAGGTCCACCGGGGAGCTGTTTTTT.

CDR3 region: CASSLGTGNEQFF. In DNA form, the CDR3 reads TGTGCCAGCAGTTTAGGTACGGGGAATGAGCAGTTCTTC. J is TRBJ2-1 and V is TRBV27, with a weak D call TRBD2 (5 bases). Germline V gives CDR1 MNHEY, CDR2 SMNVEV (reference sequence). The CDR3 loop spans 13 amino acids. V shed 2 bases and J shed 7 bases, with 9 bases lying between them.

This sequence joins TRBV19 and TRBJ2-7; TRBD2 aligns across 8 bases. The CDR3 runs to 13 residues. Trimming cost V 6 bases and J 5 bases; bases outside gene matches: 6. Germline CDR1 reads LNHDA; CDR2 reads SQIVND (reference sequence). DNA of the CDR3: TGTGCCAGTAGGCGGCCGGGACTAGACGAGCAGTACTTC. As protein: CASRRPGLDEQYF.

The rearrangement uses TRBV27 and TRBJ2-1, with a weak D call TRBD2 (5 bases). Germline V lookup: CDR1 MNHEY, CDR2 SMNVEV (reference sequence). The CDR3 totals 13 residues. Between the trimmed V and J ends, which lost 5 bases and 3 bases, there was a span of 8 bases. This chain's CDR3 is CASSQGLYNEQFF. The CDR3 DNA follows: TGTGCCAGCAGTCAAGGACTCTACAATGAGCAGTTCTTC.

V usage is TRBV5-4 and J usage is TRBJ2-3; 11 bases are shared with TRBD2. The CDR3 sequence is 16 residues long. Trimming removed 4 bases from V and 0 bases from J; junction bases left unmatched: 4. Germline CDR1 and CDR2: SGHNT and YYREEE (reference sequence). DNA for the CDR3: TGTGCCAGCAGCCAGGGACTAGCGGAAAGCACAGATACGCAGTATTTT. Protein sequence: CASSQGLAESTDTQYF. The whole variable domain, remainder taken from reference TRBV5-4 and TRBJ2-3, is ETGVTQSPTHLIKTRGQQVTLRCSSQSGHNTVSWYQQALGQGPQFIFQYYREEENGRGNFPPRFSGLQFPNYSSELNVNALELDDSALYLCASSQGLAESTDTQYFGPGTRLTVL.

In this sample, this clone turned up once. The chain couples TRBV10-1 to TRBJ2-1; TRBD2 aligns across 11 bases. The germline CDR1 and CDR2 sequences are WNHNN and SYGVQD (reference sequence). This CDR3 contains 16 residues. With 4 bases clipped from V and 6 bases from J, the junction kept 8 bases outside the gene matches. The CDR3 loop reads CASSALTSGSGNEQFF. CDR3 in DNA: TGCGCCAGCAGTGCCCTCACTAGCGGGAGTGGCAATGAGCAGTTCTTC.

The J gene is TRBJ2-2, the V gene TRBV10-2; no clear D. Germline CDR1 is WSHSY and CDR2 is SAAADI. The germline V and J ends were trimmed by 5 bases and 4 bases, with 8 bases remaining between them. The CDR3 runs to 13 residues. Here the CDR3 reads CASSQQFTGELFF. The CDR3 nucleotides read TGCGCCAGCAGTCAACAGTTCACCGGGGAGCTGTTTTTT.

This clone was counted a single time. Other nucleotide sequences from this sample produce the same CDR3. The chain has TRBV30 and TRBJ2-2; 10 bases match TRBD2. Germline CDR1 and CDR2: GTSNPN and SVGIG (reference sequence). The CDR3 consists of 15 residues. The junction had 4 bases not matched to a gene; V was cut back by 2 bases and J by 4 bases. CDR3 protein: CAWSRTSGPTGELFF. In DNA, the CDR3 is TGTGCCTGGAGTCGGACTAGCGGACCCACCGGGGAGCTGTTTTTT.

V gene TRBV27 combines with J gene TRBJ2-5; D is uncertain. Germline CDR1 is MNHEY and CDR2 is SMNVEV (reference sequence). V shed 2 bases and J shed 5 bases, with 9 bases lying between them. This CDR3 region has 13 residues. The CDR3 loop is CASSLRALETQYF. The CDR3 coding sequence is TGTGCCAGCAGTTTACGGGCCCTGGAGACCCAGTACTTC.

The chain is built from TRBV6-2 or TRBV6-3 and TRBJ1-5; D unresolved. Trimming took off 2 bases at V and 6 bases at J, with 8 bases between the two ends. This CDR3 comprises 13 residues. Looked up from germline, CDR1 is MNHEY and CDR2 is SVGEGT. The CDR3 nucleotides read TGTGCCAGCAGTTACGGTGAGGGTCAGCCCCAGCATTTT. Amino acids: CASSYGEGQPQHF.